These 24 T cell receptor beta chains share one sample of origin, sequenced in a study of T cell responses to AZD1222 COVID-19 vaccine. The repertoire was sequenced with immunoSEQ multiplex PCR; TCRdb's copy has only in-frame clones and lacks some. The table includes under 85,000 clones, over 75% detected once. The source was peripheral blood, collected on day 0 of AZD1222 vaccination. Receptors were obtained from an adult in good health.

The genes are TRBV28 and TRBJ2-7, with 9 bases identical to TRBD1. Germline-derived CDR1 and CDR2 are MDHEN and SYDVKM. The ends lost 8 bases at V and 3 bases at J; junction bases unmatched: 8. The CDR3 is 14 amino acids. In DNA form, the CDR3 reads TGTGCCAGCGTACCGGGACAGGGTAACTACGAGCAGTACTTC. Its protein is CASVPGQGNYEQYF.

In this sample, this clone turned up once. The DNA of the CDR3 is TGTGCCAGCAGCCTTCAACAGGGGAGTGGGGAGCTGTTTTTT. Its translation is CASSLQQGSGELFF. The rearrangement links TRBV3-1 (or the pseudogene TRBV3-2) to TRBJ2-2; 7 bases align to TRBD1. The trim removed 4 bases at V and 8 bases at J, leaving 7 bases unmatched. This CDR3 has 14 residues. In germline, CDR1 is LGHDT, CDR2 YNNKEL (reference sequence).

This clone was detected only a few times. The rearrangement links TRBV7-3 to TRBJ2-1; 12 bases agree with TRBD2. The length of the CDR3 is 16 residues. Germline CDR1 and CDR2: SGHTA and FQGTGA. J lost 5 bases, V lost 2 bases, and 4 bases had no gene match. Here the CDR3 reads CASSLVLAGGDNEQFF. DNA for the CDR3: TGTGCCAGCAGCTTAGTTCTAGCGGGAGGGGACAATGAGCAGTTCTTC.

This clone was detected only once. This chain joins TRBV5-4 and TRBJ1-2, with D maybe TRBD1 (6 bases). This CDR3 comprises 14 residues. V was cut by 1 base and J by 5 bases, with 12 bases left in between. Germline V lookup: CDR1 SGHNT, CDR2 YYREEE (reference sequence). The CDR3 sequence is CASSLSRGQYGYTF. The CDR3 DNA reads TGTGCCAGCAGCTTGTCGCGGGGACAATATGGCTACACCTTC.

The chain is built from TRBV5-6 and TRBJ1-3, with D possibly TRBD1 on 6 matching bases. This CDR3 contains 16 residues. Germline-derived CDR1 and CDR2 are SGHDT and YYEEEE. The ends were cut back, 1 base at V and 2 bases at J, with 13 bases in the middle. Written as DNA, the CDR3 is TGTGCCAGCAGCTTGCTTCTGGGGGCGCCTGGAAACACCATATATTTT. Its translation is CASSLLLGAPGNTIYF.

The J gene is TRBJ2-5, the V gene TRBV5-4; TRBD2 agrees at 12 bases. The V segment lost 3 bases and the J segment 5 bases; nucleotides outside the gene matches: 5. CDR3 length equals 15 residues. The germline CDR1 and CDR2 sequences are SGHNT and YYREEE (reference sequence). The DNA for the CDR3 is TGTGCCAGCAGCTATACGGGGACTAGCGGGGAGACCCAGTACTTC. Translated, it gives CASSYTGTSGETQYF.

This rearrangement joins TRBV6-4 to TRBJ2-2; 11 bases agree with TRBD2. The CDR3 extends over 14 amino acids. J was trimmed by 6 bases and V by 6 bases; bases with no gene match: 3. Germline CDR1 and CDR2: MRHNA and SNTAGT. The CDR3 bases are TGTGCCAGCAGACTAGCGGGAGAGGCCGGGGAGCTGTTTTTT. Translated, it gives CASRLAGEAGELFF.

V and J are TRBV18 and TRBJ2-6; the D gene is possibly TRBD1 (6 bases). The CDR3 extends over 16 amino acids. Trimming shortened V by 3 bases and J by 2 bases, and 11 bases separated the two germline ends. Per the germline V gene, CDR1 is KGHSH and CDR2 is LQKENI. The CDR3 here is CASSPRQVTGANVLTF. CDR3 nucleotide sequence: TGTGCCAGCTCACCCCGACAGGTTACTGGGGCCAACGTCCTGACTTTC.

The rearrangement joins TRBV27 to TRBJ2-3; D unresolved. CDR1 and CDR2 from the germline V gene are MNHEY and SMNVEV (reference sequence). With 3 bases removed from V and 4 bases from J, the gap between germline ends came to 11 bases. The CDR3 covers 14 residues. CDR3 sequence reads: CASSFYRASDTQYF. CDR3 DNA: TGTGCCAGCAGTTTTTATCGGGCGTCAGATACGCAGTATTTT.

The V call is TRBV9, the J call TRBJ1-6, with a weak D call TRBD1 (5 bases). V was clipped by 0 bases and J by 8 bases, with 12 bases between them. The CDR3 contains 15 residues. From germline, CDR1 is SGDLS and CDR2 YYNGEE. The CDR3 nucleotides read TGTGCCAGCAGCGTAGGGGGGGGGTATTATTCACCCCTCCACTTT. It encodes CASSVGGGYYSPLHF.

This sequence joins TRBV28 and TRBJ2-7, with 7 nucleotides matching TRBD1. In germline, CDR1 is MDHEN, CDR2 SYDVKM. V gave up 7 bases and J gave up 1 base; unmatched junction bases: 7. The CDR3 sequence is 14 residues long. The CDR3 DNA follows: TGTGCCAGCAACTTACCGGGACAGTCCTACGAGCAGTACTTC. This translates into CASNLPGQSYEQYF.

The chain links TRBV5-8 to TRBJ2-3; 8 positions agree with TRBD2. CDR3 size: 15 residues. Germline V gene sequence: CDR1 SGHTS, CDR2 YDEGEE. Unmatched junction bases numbered 1, after V lost 0 bases and J lost 1 base. Written as DNA, the CDR3 is TGTGCCAGCAGCTTGGTGGGACTAGGCACAGATACGCAGTATTTT. Protein product: CASSLVGLGTDTQYF.

This chain links TRBV19 with TRBJ2-7; D might be TRBD1 or TRBD2, each matching 6 bases. Looked up from germline, CDR1 is LNHDA and CDR2 is SQIVND (reference sequence). Trimming shortened V by 10 bases and J by 5 bases, and 18 bases separated the two germline ends. This CDR3 has 13 amino acids. This chain's CDR3 is CATSPAGQNEQYF. The CDR3 DNA sequence: TGTGCCACGAGCCCGGCGGGACAAAACGAGCAGTACTTC.

The V and J genes are TRBV4-2 and TRBJ2-7; D uncertain. This CDR3 has 17 amino acids. V was shortened by 6 bases and J by 2 bases, with 23 bases between the two germline ends. The germline gives CDR1 LGHNA, CDR2 YNFKEQ. DNA of the CDR3: TGTGCCAGCAGTCAGATAACAAGTAAGCAAAGCCCCTACGAGCAGTACGTC. Protein: CASSQITSKQSPYEQYV.

This chain uses TRBV28 with TRBJ2-2; D might be TRBD1 or TRBD2, each matching 5 bases. Trimming pared 6 bases from V and 5 bases from J, leaving 13 bases between. Per germline, CDR1 MDHEN and CDR2 SYDVKM. This CDR3 has 14 residues. CDR3 loop: CASRRGTRTGELFF. As DNA, the CDR3 is TGTGCCAGCAGGAGGGGAACAAGGACCGGGGAGCTGTTTTTT.

The rearrangement joins TRBV7-6 to TRBJ1-2, with D unresolved. Germline-derived CDR1 and CDR2 are SGHVS and FNYEAQ. The CDR3 is 15 residues long. V was cut by 5 bases and J by 0 bases, with 13 bases left in between. CDR3 residues: CASSPVMDANYGYTF. DNA for the CDR3: TGTGCCAGCAGCCCCGTAATGGACGCTAACTATGGCTACACCTTC.

This chain joins TRBV5-6 and TRBJ1-1, with 8 bases matching TRBD1. Germline trimming cut 4 bases from V and 0 bases from J; bases unmatched to any gene: 8. CDR1 is SGHDT and CDR2 is YYEEEE in the germline V gene. The CDR3 runs 16 residues. CDR3 DNA sequence: TGTGCCAGCAGCGCCGGGACAGGAAGTATGAACACTGAAGCTTTCTTT. This sequence encodes CASSAGTGSMNTEAFF.

The count of this clone is one. V and J are TRBV29-1 and TRBJ2-1; D tentatively reads TRBD1 or TRBD2 (6 bases each). V lost 4 bases and J 4 bases, leaving 17 bases between the germline ends. Germline CDR1 reads SQVTM; CDR2 reads ANQGSEA. The CDR3 sequence is 15 residues long. The chain's CDR3 is CSVVGGFTPYNEQFF. The DNA of the CDR3 is TGCAGCGTTGTAGGGGGGTTCACTCCGTACAATGAGCAGTTCTTC.

In this sample, this clone turned up once. The rearrangement links TRBV19 to TRBJ1-2; D is unclear. V dropped 0 bases and J dropped 1 base, with 6 bases sitting between them. The length of the CDR3 is 14 residues. Germline V gene sequence: CDR1 LNHDA, CDR2 SQIVND (reference sequence). The CDR3 nucleotides read TGTGCCAGTAGTATAGACAGGCTTAACTATGGCTACACCTTC. It specifies CASSIDRLNYGYTF.

The genes are TRBV9 and TRBJ1-6, with 7 bases that match TRBD1. The CDR3 has 15 amino acids. Germline CDR1 reads SGDLS; CDR2 reads YYNGEE. V shed 0 bases and J 11 bases; nucleotides not matched to a gene: 8. CDR3: CASSVGRGDRPPLHF. The CDR3 nucleotides read TGTGCCAGCAGCGTAGGGCGCGGGGACAGACCACCCCTCCACTTT.

V usage is TRBV6-6 and J usage is TRBJ2-7; no definite D call. CDR1 and CDR2 from the germline V gene are MNHNY and SVGAGI (reference sequence). V lost 2 bases, J lost 1 base, and 15 bases lay in between. The CDR3 spans 16 residues. The CDR3 nucleotides are TGTGCCAGCAGTTACGGGCCCCCAAGACTTTCCTACGAGCAGTACGTC. It specifies CASSYGPPRLSYEQYV.

J is TRBJ1-5 and V is TRBV7-9; weak D call: TRBD1 (5 bases). The CDR3 is 14 residues long. CDR1 and CDR2 from the germline V gene are SEHNR and FQNEAQ (reference sequence). V gave up 5 bases and J gave up 3 bases, with 11 bases separating them. The CDR3 loop is CASSHQGDNQPQHF. The CDR3 nucleotides are TGTGCCAGCAGCCACCAGGGAGACAATCAGCCCCAGCATTTT.

The chain links TRBV5-3 to TRBJ1-1; D is ambiguous. TRBV5-3 is an ORF, and what it does is uncertain. V was trimmed by 8 bases and J by 1 base, leaving 15 bases between them. The CDR3 contains 14 residues. CDR3: CARVAGRQNTEAFF. Here the CDR3 DNA reads TGTGCCAGGGTAGCAGGACGGCAGAACACTGAAGCTTTCTTT.

The chain links TRBV19 to TRBJ1-2; 10 nucleotides agree with TRBD1. CDR3 length: 14 residues. Germline V gene lookup returns CDR1 LNHDA and CDR2 SQIVND (reference sequence). Trimming took 6 bases from V and 6 from J; bases not matched to a gene: 7. The CDR3 DNA reads as TGTGCCAGTAGCAAGACAGGGGGCTTGGATGGCTACACCTTC. The encoded protein is CASSKTGGLDGYTF. The complete variable domain, with remaining parts taken from reference TRBV19 and TRBJ1-2, reads DGGITQSPKYLFRKEGQNVTLSCEQNLNHDAMYWYRQDPGQGLRLIYYSQIVNDFQKGDIAEGYSVSREKKESFPLTVTSAQKNPTAFYLCASSKTGGLDGYTFGSGTRLTVV.